Below, 13 T cell receptor beta chains from the same sample are listed, as sequenced in a study of CD8+ T cells in alopecia areata. cDNA reverse transcribed from extracted RNA served as the sequencing template. TCRdb's copy holds only in-frame clones and misses some; the assay was immunoSEQ multiplex PCR. This table has approximately 91,000 clones, around two fifths appearing once. The sample was CD4+ T cells sorted from blood. The receptors shown here come from a human donor with alopecia areata.

Comment on this clone: The same CDR3 is also encoded by other DNA sequences in this sample. The gene calls are TRBV2 and TRBJ2-7; D is unclear. V lost 7 bases, J lost 0 bases, and 7 bases lay in between. The CDR3 is 12 residues long. In germline, CDR1 is SNHLY, CDR2 FYNNEI. This chain's CDR3 is CASTGGSYEQYF. CDR3 DNA sequence: TGTGCCAGCACGGGCGGCTCCTACGAGCAGTACTTC.

V and J are TRBV7-9 and TRBJ1-1, with a possible D match to TRBD1 (6 bases). V lost 7 bases, J lost 1 base, and 16 bases lay in between. CDR3 length: 15 residues. CDR1 is SEHNR and CDR2 is FQNEAQ in the germline V gene (reference sequence). The CDR3 loop reads CASMGDLQGNTEAFF. The DNA of the CDR3 is TGTGCCAGCATGGGGGACCTACAGGGGAACACTGAAGCTTTCTTT. Based on the CDR3 plus reference TRBV7-9 and TRBJ1-1, the full variable domain is DTGVSQNPRHKITKRGQNVTFRCDPISEHNRLYWYRQTLGQGPEFLTYFQNEAQLEKSRLLSDRFSAERPKGSFSTLEIQRTEQGDSAMYLCASMGDLQGNTEAFFGQGTRLTVV.

This clone was seen more than once but under ten times. This chain links TRBV29-1 with TRBJ2-7, with D maybe TRBD1 (5 bases). The CDR3 consists of 13 residues. CDR1 is SQVTM, CDR2 ANQGSEA, per germline. Trimming cost V 6 bases and J 2 bases, with 14 bases left between them. In DNA, the CDR3 is TGCAGCGTAAGACAGACCGTGACCTACGAGCAGTACTTC. Translated, it gives CSVRQTVTYEQYF.

This chain connects TRBV23-1 to TRBJ2-3; no definite D call. TRBV23-1 falls under the ORF class, with uncertain function. The CDR3 is 18 amino acids. Trimming shortened V by 2 bases and J by 0 bases, and 18 bases separated the two germline ends. This CDR3 is CASSQRKNRGASTDTQYF. CDR3 nucleotides: TGCGCCAGCAGTCAACGAAAGAACCGCGGTGCTAGCACAGATACGCAGTATTTT.

The gene calls are TRBV11-2 and TRBJ1-3; maybe TRBD1 (6 bases). CDR1 and CDR2 (germline): SGHAT, FQNNGV. This CDR3 region has 17 residues. V was trimmed by 4 bases and J by 3 bases, leaving 19 bases between them. The CDR3 bases are TGTGCCAGCAGCTCGACTCCAACAGGGCTTGGTGGAAACACCATATATTTT. This encodes CASSSTPTGLGGNTIYF.

J is TRBJ2-4 and V is TRBV2, with a possible D match to TRBD2 (5 bases). V gave up 6 bases and J gave up 9 bases, with 15 bases separating them. The CDR3 runs 13 residues. Germline CDR1 and CDR2: SNHLY and FYNNEI. The CDR3, as DNA: TGTGCCAGCAGGAGGGAGACTACCAGCATTCAGTACTTC. It yields the protein CASRRETTSIQYF.

The J gene is TRBJ2-7, the V gene TRBV14; no clear D. This CDR3 comprises 14 residues. CDR1 and CDR2 from the germline V gene are SGHDN and FVKESK. The V and J ends lost 3 bases and 7 bases respectively, with 16 bases between them. The CDR3 DNA follows: TGTGCCAGCAGCCATCTTAATTTAGACGGGGAGCAGTACTTC. This codes for CASSHLNLDGEQYF.

This chain uses TRBV28 with TRBJ1-3; D gene unclear. Per germline, CDR1 MDHEN and CDR2 SYDVKM. V was trimmed by 7 bases and J by 0 bases, leaving 4 bases between them. The CDR3 covers 12 residues. CDR3 nucleotide sequence: TGTGCCAGCACCTCCTCTGGAAACACCATATATTTT. It is translated as CASTSSGNTIYF.

V gene TRBV29-1 combines with J gene TRBJ2-3; 12 bases fit TRBD2. CDR1 SQVTM and CDR2 ANQGSEA come from the germline V gene. The CDR3 totals 14 residues. V shed 2 bases and J 4 bases; nucleotides not matched to a gene: 1. CDR3 region: CSVEPSGGADTQYF. The CDR3 DNA sequence: TGCAGCGTTGAACCTAGCGGGGGGGCAGATACGCAGTATTTT.

The CDR3 region has the DNA TGCGCCAGCAGCTTGGAGCGCGGAGATACGCAGTATTTT. This encodes CASSLERGDTQYF. The chain combines TRBV5-1 with TRBJ2-3; D is unresolved. The germline V gene has CDR1 SGHRS and CDR2 YFSETQ. V was pared by 0 bases and J by 5 bases, with 7 bases between. The CDR3 sequence is 13 residues long.

The chain joins TRBV29-1 to TRBJ1-6, with TRBD1 identical over 10 bases. This CDR3 has 13 amino acids. Germline assignment: CDR1 SQVTM and CDR2 ANQGSEA. V gave up 6 bases and J gave up 8 bases; unmatched junction bases: 4. The CDR3 region has the DNA TGCAGCGTCAAGACAGGGGGCGATTCACCCCTCCACTTT. It translates to CSVKTGGDSPLHF.

The chain combines TRBV5-1 with TRBJ2-7; 7 bases are a match to TRBD2. The CDR3 is 15 amino acids. V was clipped by 3 bases and J by 0 bases; unmatched bases: 6. CDR1 SGHRS and CDR2 YFSETQ come from the germline V gene. CDR3 region: CASSWGSGTSYEQYF. CDR3 nucleotide sequence: TGCGCCAGCAGCTGGGGGAGCGGGACCTCCTACGAGCAGTACTTC.

In DNA form, the CDR3 reads TGCGCCAGCAGCTTAGCCGGGGGTGACAACATTCAGTACTTC. This translates into CASSLAGGDNIQYF. The chain links TRBV5-1 to TRBJ2-4; a possible D gene is TRBD2 (6 bases). V lost 2 bases and J lost 7, with 13 bases in between. The CDR3 contains 14 residues. The germline gives CDR1 SGHRS, CDR2 YFSETQ.